This T cell receptor beta chain appears in the sequencing data of a study of PD-1 blockade in classical Hodgkin lymphoma. Time point described: cycle 4 day 1 (C4D1), after six to seven weeks of nivolumab. Each patient relapsed following autologous stem cell transplantation, and prior brentuximab vedotin exposure differed. Patients showed best responses of complete response, partial response or progressive disease. The V gene's germline CDR1 is LNHDA and CDR2 SQIVND (reference sequence). This CDR3 region has 18 residues. The V gene lost 4 bases and the J gene lost 2 bases, with 24 bases spanning the gap. The protocol was immunoSEQ multiplex PCR, while the TCRdb copy is restricted to in-frame clones and leaves out a portion. The table includes some 17,000 clones, approximately 62% detected once.

This chain uses TRBV19 with TRBJ2-7; a weak D match, TRBD2 (5 bases). The specimen was peripheral blood mononuclear cells (PBMCs), collected before the fourth cycle of nivolumab. This clonotype originated in a human donor with classical Hodgkin lymphoma. CDR3 loop: CASSRKISGSEMTYEQYF. The CDR3 nucleotides are TGTGCCAGTAGTAGAAAGATCTCGGGGTCAGAGATGACCTACGAGCAGTACTTC.